Listed below are T cell receptor beta chains from one sample, sequenced in a study of blood T cell repertoires in COVID-19. Produced via immunoSEQ multiplex PCR; TCRdb's table is partial and in-frame only. Of approximately 280,000 clones in the sample, about 89% were seen once. The sample consisted of peripheral blood. Receptor source: a man aged 35-49 years with acute or convalescent COVID-19. Each CDR3 is given with its conserved first and last residue. D genes are given only for firm matches. Not every row has a clone size; where given, it reads once, few, many or a size class.

CDR3 length	D gene	J gene	clone size	V gene	CDR3 protein	CDR3 DNA
15	-	TRBJ1-3	-	TRBV21-1	CASSTGGVSGNTIYF	TGTGCCAGCAGCACGGGAGGGGTTTCTGGAAACACCATATATTTT
16	-	TRBJ1-1	once	TRBV5-1	CASSLETLPAATEAFF	TGCGCCAGCAGCTTGGAAACGTTACCTGCGGCGACTGAAGCTTTCTTT
14	-	TRBJ1-2	few	TRBV3-1/TRBV3-2	CASSQDWAAYGYTF	TGTGCCAGCAGCCAAGATTGGGCAGCCTATGGCTACACCTTC
14	-	TRBJ1-3	-	TRBV9	CASRPGVSGNTIYF	TGTGCCAGCAGACCCGGGGTTTCTGGAAACACCATATATTTT
15	TRBD1	TRBJ1-4	-	TRBV29-1	CSVADTTGGGEKLFF	TGCAGCGTTGCAGATACGACAGGGGGTGGCGAAAAACTGTTTTTT
15	-	TRBJ1-4	-	TRBV24-1	CATSDPRKFQGKLFF	TGTGCCACCAGTGATCCTAGGAAGTTCCAGGGAAAACTGTTTTTT
14	-	TRBJ1-3	few	TRBV9	CASSVGQRRNTIYF	TGTGCCAGCAGCGTAGGACAGCGCCGAAACACCATATATTTT
15	-	TRBJ2-3	-	TRBV7-6	CASSSRTASTDTQYF	TGTGCCAGCAGCTCCAGGACAGCTAGCACAGATACGCAGTATTTT
15	TRBD2	TRBJ2-1	once	TRBV7-2	CASSPSGGAFYEQFF	TGTGCCAGCAGCCCGAGCGGGGGGGCCTTTTATGAGCAGTTCTTC
13	-	TRBJ1-5	-	TRBV6-5	CASSIEMDQPQHF	TGTGCCAGCAGTATTGAGATGGATCAGCCCCAGCATTTT
13	-	TRBJ2-2	-	TRBV7-9	CASSLAITGELFF	TGTGCCAGCAGCTTAGCCATCACCGGGGAGCTGTTTTTT
18	TRBD1	TRBJ1-5	-	TRBV10-2	CASSPGTGGFPYNQPQHF	TGCGCCAGCAGCCCCGGGACAGGGGGCTTCCCTTACAATCAGCCCCAGCATTTT
16	TRBD1	TRBJ2-3	-	TRBV13	CASSWYRGQGTDTQYF	TGTGCCAGCAGCTGGTACAGGGGGCAGGGCACAGATACGCAGTATTTT
12	-	TRBJ2-3	-	TRBV10-1	CASSELEDTQYF	TGCGCCAGCAGTGAGTTGGAGGATACGCAGTATTTT
14	-	TRBJ2-3	-	TRBV2	CASRGRARGDTQYF	TGTGCCAGCAGGGGAAGGGCCCGGGGAGATACGCAGTATTTT
13	-	TRBJ2-2	-	TRBV18	CASSLSNTGELFF	TGTGCCAGCTCACTTTCTAACACCGGGGAGCTGTTTTTT
14	-	TRBJ1-5	-	TRBV3-1/TRBV3-2	CASSRGGGKEPQHF	TGTGCCAGCAGCCGAGGGGGAGGGAAGGAGCCCCAGCATTTT
14	TRBD1	TRBJ1-2	-	TRBV5-4	CASSFDRGNYGYTF	TGTGCCAGCAGCTTCGACAGGGGGAACTATGGCTACACCTTC
16	-	TRBJ1-5	-	TRBV19	CASSAGQPYSNQPQHF	TGTGCCAGTAGTGCAGGACAGCCTTATAGCAATCAGCCCCAGCATTTT
16	TRBD2	TRBJ2-3	-	TRBV5-1	CASSLAASGRLDTQYF	TGCGCCAGCAGCTTGGCGGCTAGCGGTCGACTAGATACGCAGTATTTT
12	TRBD1	TRBJ2-7	-	TRBV27	CASSPTGEKQYF	TGTGCCAGCAGTCCCACAGGGGAGAAGCAGTACTTC
12	-	TRBJ2-7	-	TRBV27	CATYPTPYEQYF	TGTGCCACCTACCCGACACCCTACGAGCAGTACTTC
13	TRBD1	TRBJ2-1	-	TRBV18	CASSSEQGIEQFF	TGTGCCAGCTCATCGGAACAGGGGATTGAGCAGTTCTTC
14	-	TRBJ1-4	-	TRBV5-5	CASSLNTANEKLFF	TGTGCCAGCAGCTTGAATACTGCTAATGAAAAACTGTTTTTT
14	TRBD1	TRBJ2-7	-	TRBV7-2	CASSLGGGSYEQYF	TGTGCCAGCAGCTTAGGAGGGGGCAGTTACGAGCAGTACTTC
13	-	TRBJ2-2	-	TRBV12-3/TRBV12-4	CASSLAGTGELFF	TGTGCCAGCAGTTTGGCAGGAACCGGGGAGCTGTTTTTT
14	-	TRBJ1-2	-	TRBV10-3	CAISSGVGDYGYTF	TGTGCCATCTCATCGGGAGTTGGGGACTATGGCTACACCTTC
14	TRBD1	TRBJ1-4	-	TRBV6-5	CASSLRGPNEKLFF	TGTGCCAGCAGCCTAAGGGGGCCTAATGAAAAACTGTTTTTT
14	TRBD1	TRBJ2-7	-	TRBV18	CASSPGQARYEQYF	TGTGCCAGCTCACCAGGACAGGCACGATACGAGCAGTACTTC
14	-	TRBJ2-2	once	TRBV19	CASSSRQHTGELFF	TGTGCCAGTAGTAGTAGACAGCACACCGGGGAGCTGTTTTTT
12	-	TRBJ1-2	-	TRBV6-1	CASSNYREGYTF	TGTGCCAGCAGTAACTACAGGGAAGGCTACACCTTC
13	TRBD1	TRBJ1-1	-	TRBV30	CAWMMTGGTEAFF	TGTGCCTGGATGATGACAGGGGGCACTGAAGCTTTCTTT
14	-	TRBJ1-1	-	TRBV10-3	CAISESGGSTEAFF	TGTGCCATCAGTGAGTCCGGCGGGAGCACTGAAGCTTTCTTT
14	TRBD1	TRBJ1-1	-	TRBV11-2	CASSMWGQVNEAFF	TGTGCCAGCAGCATGTGGGGACAGGTGAATGAAGCTTTCTTT
17	-	TRBJ1-5	-	TRBV6-4	CASTRREEGYSNQPQHF	TGTGCCAGCACCCGGAGGGAGGAGGGTTATAGCAATCAGCCCCAGCATTTT
14	TRBD1	TRBJ1-1	-	TRBV5-1	CASSRGQSNTEAFF	TGCGCCAGCAGCCGGGGACAGTCGAACACTGAAGCTTTCTTT
17	TRBD1	TRBJ2-2	-	TRBV19	CASNDRGASRATGELFF	TGTGCCAGTAACGACAGGGGGGCCTCTCGGGCCACCGGGGAGCTGTTTTTT
13	TRBD1	TRBJ2-7	-	TRBV5-4	CASSVQGAYEQYF	TGTGCCAGCAGCGTCCAGGGGGCCTACGAGCAGTACTTC
16	-	TRBJ2-1	-	TRBV10-3	CAISDEVRRPYNEQFF	TGTGCCATCAGTGATGAGGTCAGAAGGCCCTACAATGAGCAGTTCTTC
19	TRBD1	TRBJ1-5	-	TRBV11-3	CASSSLATKGQGDVQPQHF	TGTGCCAGCAGCTCCCTTGCTACCAAGGGACAGGGGGATGTTCAGCCCCAGCATTTT
14	-	TRBJ2-3	-	TRBV30	CAWKGGIPTDTQYF	TGTGCCTGGAAGGGGGGGATACCGACAGATACGCAGTATTTT
13	-	TRBJ1-5	-	TRBV2	CASRRYSNQPQHF	TGTGCCAGCAGGAGGTATAGCAATCAGCCCCAGCATTTT
14	TRBD1	TRBJ2-7	-	TRBV5-6	CASSGDRGPHEQYF	TGTGCCAGCAGCGGGGACAGGGGCCCCCACGAGCAGTACTTC
16	-	TRBJ2-5	once	TRBV5-8	CASSLGDGGRQETQYF	TGTGCCAGCAGCTTAGGCGACGGGGGAAGACAAGAGACCCAGTACTTC
14	-	TRBJ1-5	-	TRBV19	CASSIRYSNQPQHF	TGTGCCAGTAGTATTAGATATAGCAATCAGCCCCAGCATTTT
16	TRBD1	TRBJ1-5	-	TRBV30	CAWSVGAGGSNQPQHF	TGTGCCTGGAGTGTTGGGGCAGGGGGTAGCAATCAGCCCCAGCATTTT
15	TRBD2	TRBJ2-3	-	TRBV2	CASSGLAGNTDTQYF	TGTGCCAGCAGTGGGCTAGCGGGGAACACAGATACGCAGTATTTT
11	-	TRBJ2-7	-	TRBV7-5	CAPQPRPEQYF	TGTGCCCCCCAACCTAGGCCCGAGCAGTACTTC
13	-	TRBJ1-1	-	TRBV7-2	CASSPWRSTEAFF	TGTGCCAGCAGCCCATGGAGGAGCACTGAAGCTTTCTTT
17	TRBD1	TRBJ2-7	-	TRBV27	CASSFRTVGTGRSEQYF	TGTGCCAGCAGTTTCCGGACCGTCGGGACAGGCCGATCTGAGCAGTACTTC
13	-	TRBJ1-1	-	TRBV12-3/TRBV12-4	CASSPTANTEAFF	TGTGCCAGCAGTCCAACAGCGAACACTGAAGCTTTCTTT
14	-	TRBJ1-1	-	TRBV5-6	CASSLGLASTEAFF	TGTGCCAGCAGCTTGGGGTTGGCTTCCACTGAAGCTTTCTTT
13	TRBD1	TRBJ1-2	-	TRBV6-5	CASRRQGAGGYTF	TGTGCCAGCAGGAGACAGGGGGCCGGTGGCTACACCTTC